One and the same sample provided the 6 T cell receptor beta chains below, sequenced in a study of blood T cell repertoires in COVID-19. Repertoires were generated with immunoSEQ multiplex PCR, while TCRdb's copy carries only in-frame clones and drops some. In the table there are roughly 250,000 clones, over 65% of which are singletons. Material: peripheral blood. Receptor source: a woman aged 80 or older with acute or convalescent COVID-19.

The chain couples TRBV10-1 to TRBJ1-5; D might be TRBD1 (5 bases). Germline-derived CDR1 and CDR2 are WNHNN and SYGVQD (reference sequence). The CDR3 totals 13 residues. V lost 11 bases to trimming and J lost 9 bases, with 20 bases between them. The CDR3: CARKGTHGGPQHF. CDR3 coding DNA: TGCGCCCGAAAAGGGACGCACGGGGGGCCCCAGCATTTT.

The sample holds a few counts of this clone. V and J are TRBV7-2 and TRBJ2-5; 8 bases match TRBD2. With 1 base clipped from V and 4 bases from J, the junction kept 8 bases outside the gene matches. CDR3 length: 16 residues. CDR1 SGHTA and CDR2 FQGNSA come from the germline V gene. The CDR3 coding sequence is TGTGCCAGCAGCTTAGGGGCTCGGGGGGGGAGAGAGACCCAGTACTTC. This gives the protein CASSLGARGGRETQYF.

The rearrangement joins TRBV19 to TRBJ1-6, with D maybe TRBD1 (5 bases). The CDR3 covers 17 residues. V lost 6 bases to trimming and J lost 0 bases, with 15 bases between them. Germline V gene lookup returns CDR1 LNHDA and CDR2 SQIVND (reference sequence). As DNA, the CDR3 is TGTGCCAGTAGGGAAACAGGCCTCAGCTCCTATAATTCACCCCTCCACTTT. Its translation is CASRETGLSSYNSPLHF.

This chain connects TRBV6-5 to TRBJ2-2, with 10 bases that match TRBD2. Trimming removed 7 bases from V and 4 bases from J; junction bases left unmatched: 6. The CDR3 runs 15 residues. CDR1 and CDR2 from the germline V gene are MNHEY and SVGAGI. The CDR3 sequence is CASKSGGAGTGELFF. CDR3 sequence (DNA): TGTGCCAGCAAAAGCGGGGGGGCCGGCACCGGGGAGCTGTTTTTT.

Notes on this clone: At one end the junction does not follow the germline gene, possibly because of a read error. The gene calls are TRBV30 and TRBJ2-1, with 14 bases identical to TRBD2. CDR3 length: 14 residues. The V gene's germline CDR1 is GTSNPN and CDR2 SVGIG (reference sequence). The CDR3 DNA reads as TGTGCCTGGACAACCGGACTAGCGGGAGGCAAGCACTTCTTC. It yields the protein CAWTTGLAGGKHFF.

The chain joins TRBV27 to TRBJ1-2; D possibly corresponds to TRBD1 (6 bases). Germline V lookup: CDR1 MNHEY, CDR2 SMNVEV (reference sequence). The CDR3 spans 17 residues. V lost 5 bases and J lost 7, with 26 bases in between. The CDR3 DNA sequence: TGTGCCAGCAGTCCAGCGGGGTGGCGAATGGGGGCGGGTGGCTACACCTTC. This translates into CASSPAGWRMGAGGYTF.